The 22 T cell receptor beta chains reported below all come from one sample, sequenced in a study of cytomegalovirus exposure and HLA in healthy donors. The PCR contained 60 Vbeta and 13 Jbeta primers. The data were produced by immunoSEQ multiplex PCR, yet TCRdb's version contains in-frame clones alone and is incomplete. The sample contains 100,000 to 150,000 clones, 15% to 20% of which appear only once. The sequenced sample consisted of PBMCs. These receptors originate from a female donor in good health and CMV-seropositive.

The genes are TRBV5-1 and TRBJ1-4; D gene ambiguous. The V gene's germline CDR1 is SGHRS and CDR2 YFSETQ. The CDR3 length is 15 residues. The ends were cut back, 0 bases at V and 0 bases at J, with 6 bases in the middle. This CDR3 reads CASSLVGATNEKLFF. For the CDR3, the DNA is TGCGCCAGCAGCTTGGTGGGAGCAACTAATGAAAAACTGTTTTTT.

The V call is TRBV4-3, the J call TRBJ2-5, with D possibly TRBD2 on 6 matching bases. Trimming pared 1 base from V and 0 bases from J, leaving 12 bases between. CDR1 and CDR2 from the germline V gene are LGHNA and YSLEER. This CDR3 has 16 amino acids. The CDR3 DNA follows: TGCGCCAGCAGCCAAGCTCCGCGGGGAGACCAAGAGACCCAGTACTTC. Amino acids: CASSQAPRGDQETQYF.

This chain's CDR3 is CASSLARTSGSFYEQYF. Here the CDR3 DNA reads TGTGCCAGCAGCTTAGCGCGGACTAGCGGTTCCTTTTACGAGCAGTACTTC. The chain is built from TRBV7-2 and TRBJ2-7; the match to TRBD2 covers 10 bases. The germline V gene has CDR1 SGHTA and CDR2 FQGNSA. V was pared by 0 bases and J by 4 bases, with 9 bases of the junction left unmatched. The length of the CDR3 is 17 residues.

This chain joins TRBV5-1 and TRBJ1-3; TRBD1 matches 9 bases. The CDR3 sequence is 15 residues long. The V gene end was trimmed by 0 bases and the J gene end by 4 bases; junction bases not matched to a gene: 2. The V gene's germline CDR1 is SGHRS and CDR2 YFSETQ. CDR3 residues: CASSLGTGGGNTIYF. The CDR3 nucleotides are TGCGCCAGCAGCTTGGGAACAGGGGGCGGAAACACCATATATTTT.

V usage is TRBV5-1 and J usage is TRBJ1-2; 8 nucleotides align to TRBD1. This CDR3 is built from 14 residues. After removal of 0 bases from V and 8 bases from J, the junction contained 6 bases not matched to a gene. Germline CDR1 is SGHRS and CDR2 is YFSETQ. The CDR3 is CASSLVGQAGGYTF. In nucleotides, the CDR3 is TGCGCCAGCAGCTTGGTGGGACAGGCGGGCGGCTACACCTTC.

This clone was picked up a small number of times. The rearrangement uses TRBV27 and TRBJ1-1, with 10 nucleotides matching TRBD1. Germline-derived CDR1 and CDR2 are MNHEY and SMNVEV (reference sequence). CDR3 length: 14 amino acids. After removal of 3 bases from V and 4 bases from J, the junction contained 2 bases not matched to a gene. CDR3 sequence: CASSLTGGITEAFF. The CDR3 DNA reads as TGTGCCAGCAGTTTGACAGGGGGCATCACTGAAGCTTTCTTT.

This CDR3 is CASSLYAVMNTEAFF. In nucleotides, the CDR3 is TGTGCCAGCAGTTTATACGCGGTTATGAACACTGAAGCTTTCTTT. V and J are TRBV28 and TRBJ1-1; D unresolved. The V end lost 1 base, the J end lost 0 bases, and 9 bases lay between the germline ends. This CDR3 has 15 residues. The germline CDR1 and CDR2 sequences are MDHEN and SYDVKM.

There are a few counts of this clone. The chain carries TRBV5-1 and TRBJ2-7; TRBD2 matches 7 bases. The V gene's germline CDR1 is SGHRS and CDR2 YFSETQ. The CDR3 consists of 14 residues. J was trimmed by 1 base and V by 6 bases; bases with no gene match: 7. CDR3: CASNPGLSSYEQYF. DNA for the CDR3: TGCGCCAGCAACCCGGGACTAAGTTCCTACGAGCAGTACTTC.

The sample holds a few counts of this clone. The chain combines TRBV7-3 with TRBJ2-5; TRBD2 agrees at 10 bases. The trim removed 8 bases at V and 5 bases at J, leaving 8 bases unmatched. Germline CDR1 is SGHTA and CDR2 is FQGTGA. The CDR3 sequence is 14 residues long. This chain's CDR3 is CASASGSPGETQYF. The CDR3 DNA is TGTGCCAGCGCTAGCGGGAGTCCCGGGGAGACCCAGTACTTC. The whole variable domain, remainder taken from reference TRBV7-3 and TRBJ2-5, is GAGVSQTPSNKVTEKGKYVELRCDPISGHTALYWYRQSLGQGPEFLIYFQGTGAADDSGLPNDRFFAVRPEGSVSTLKIQRTERGDSAVYLCASASGSPGETQYFGPGTRLLVL.

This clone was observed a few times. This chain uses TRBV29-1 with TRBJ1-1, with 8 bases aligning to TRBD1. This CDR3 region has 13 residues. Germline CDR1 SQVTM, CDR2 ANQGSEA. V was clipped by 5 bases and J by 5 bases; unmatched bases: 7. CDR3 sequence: CSVSITGGTEAFF. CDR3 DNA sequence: TGCAGCGTTTCTATAACAGGGGGGACTGAAGCTTTCTTT.

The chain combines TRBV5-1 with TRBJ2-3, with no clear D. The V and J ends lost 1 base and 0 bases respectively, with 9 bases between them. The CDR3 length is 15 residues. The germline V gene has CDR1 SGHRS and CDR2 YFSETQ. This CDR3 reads CASSLSYPSTDTQYF. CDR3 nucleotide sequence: TGCGCCAGCAGCTTGTCTTATCCTAGCACAGATACGCAGTATTTT.

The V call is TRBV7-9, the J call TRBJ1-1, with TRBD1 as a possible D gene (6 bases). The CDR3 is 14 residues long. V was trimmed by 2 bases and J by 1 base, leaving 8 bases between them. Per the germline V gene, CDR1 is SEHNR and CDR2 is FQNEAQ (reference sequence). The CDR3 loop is CASSLSRGNTEAFF. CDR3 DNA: TGTGCCAGCAGCTTATCCAGGGGGAACACTGAAGCTTTCTTT.

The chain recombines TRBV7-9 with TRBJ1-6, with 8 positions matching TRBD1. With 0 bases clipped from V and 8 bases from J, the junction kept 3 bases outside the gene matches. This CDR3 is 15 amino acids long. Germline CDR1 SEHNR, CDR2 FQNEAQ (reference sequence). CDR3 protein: CASSLAGTGYSPLHF. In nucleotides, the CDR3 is TGTGCCAGCAGCTTAGCAGGGACAGGTTATTCACCCCTCCACTTT.

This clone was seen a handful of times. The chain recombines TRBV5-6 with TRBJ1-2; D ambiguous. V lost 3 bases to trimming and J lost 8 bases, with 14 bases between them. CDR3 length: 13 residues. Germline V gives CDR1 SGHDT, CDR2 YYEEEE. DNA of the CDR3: TGTGCCAGCAGCTCAAAGGTGGGAGAGGGCTACACCTTC. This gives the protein CASSSKVGEGYTF.

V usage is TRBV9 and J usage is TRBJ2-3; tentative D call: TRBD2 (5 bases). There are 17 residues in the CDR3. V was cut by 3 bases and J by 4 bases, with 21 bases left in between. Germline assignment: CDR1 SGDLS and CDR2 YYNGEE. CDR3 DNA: TGTGCCAGCAGCGCCCACCGAGCGGAAGGCCCCGCAGATACGCAGTATTTT. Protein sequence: CASSAHRAEGPADTQYF.

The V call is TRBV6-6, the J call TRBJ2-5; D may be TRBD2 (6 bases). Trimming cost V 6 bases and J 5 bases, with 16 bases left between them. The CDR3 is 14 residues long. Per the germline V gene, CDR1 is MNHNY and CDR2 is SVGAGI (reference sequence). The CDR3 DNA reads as TGTGCCAGCAGAACTGGGGGAGGAGGGGAGACCCAGTACTTC. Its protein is CASRTGGGGETQYF.

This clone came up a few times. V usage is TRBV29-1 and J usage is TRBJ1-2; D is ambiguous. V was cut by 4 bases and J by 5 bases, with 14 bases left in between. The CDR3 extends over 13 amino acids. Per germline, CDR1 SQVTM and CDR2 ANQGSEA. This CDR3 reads CSVGPGGPYGYTF. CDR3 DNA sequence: TGCAGCGTTGGGCCCGGAGGGCCTTATGGCTACACCTTC.

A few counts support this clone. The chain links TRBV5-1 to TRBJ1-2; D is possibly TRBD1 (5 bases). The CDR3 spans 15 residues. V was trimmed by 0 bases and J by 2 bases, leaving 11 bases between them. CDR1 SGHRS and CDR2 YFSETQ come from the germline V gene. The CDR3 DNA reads TGCGCCAGCAGCTTGGGTCACAGGACCAACTATGGCTACACCTTC. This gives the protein CASSLGHRTNYGYTF.

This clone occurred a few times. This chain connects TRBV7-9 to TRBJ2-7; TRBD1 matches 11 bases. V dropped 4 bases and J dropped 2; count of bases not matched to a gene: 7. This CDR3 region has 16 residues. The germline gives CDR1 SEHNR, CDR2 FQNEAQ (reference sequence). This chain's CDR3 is CASSSHRTGGPYEQYF. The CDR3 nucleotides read TGTGCCAGCAGCTCCCACCGGACAGGGGGCCCCTACGAGCAGTACTTC. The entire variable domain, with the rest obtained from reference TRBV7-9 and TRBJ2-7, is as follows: DTGVSQNPRHKITKRGQNVTFRCDPISEHNRLYWYRQTLGQGPEFLTYFQNEAQLEKSRLLSDRFSAERPKGSFSTLEIQRTEQGDSAMYLCASSSHRTGGPYEQYFGPGTRLTVT.

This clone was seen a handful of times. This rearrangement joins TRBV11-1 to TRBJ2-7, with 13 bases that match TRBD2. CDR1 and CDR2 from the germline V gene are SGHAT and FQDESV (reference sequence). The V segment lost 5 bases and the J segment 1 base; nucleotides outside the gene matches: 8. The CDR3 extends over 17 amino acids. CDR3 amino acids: CASSPIWTSGRSYEQYF. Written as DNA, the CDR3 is TGTGCCAGCAGCCCAATATGGACTAGCGGGAGATCCTACGAGCAGTACTTC.

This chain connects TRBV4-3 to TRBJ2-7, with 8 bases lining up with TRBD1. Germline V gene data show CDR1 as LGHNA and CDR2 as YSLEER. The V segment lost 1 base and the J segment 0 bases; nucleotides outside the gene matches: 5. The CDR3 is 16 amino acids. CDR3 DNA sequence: TGCGCCAGCAGCCAAGTTATCGGGACAGGCTCCTACGAGCAGTACTTC. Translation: CASSQVIGTGSYEQYF.

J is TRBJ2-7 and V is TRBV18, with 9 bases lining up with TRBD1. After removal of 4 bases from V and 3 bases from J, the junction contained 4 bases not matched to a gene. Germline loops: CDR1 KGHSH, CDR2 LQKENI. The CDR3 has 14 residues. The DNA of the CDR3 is TGTGCCAGCTCACATGGGACAGGGAGCTACGAGCAGTACTTC. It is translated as CASSHGTGSYEQYF.